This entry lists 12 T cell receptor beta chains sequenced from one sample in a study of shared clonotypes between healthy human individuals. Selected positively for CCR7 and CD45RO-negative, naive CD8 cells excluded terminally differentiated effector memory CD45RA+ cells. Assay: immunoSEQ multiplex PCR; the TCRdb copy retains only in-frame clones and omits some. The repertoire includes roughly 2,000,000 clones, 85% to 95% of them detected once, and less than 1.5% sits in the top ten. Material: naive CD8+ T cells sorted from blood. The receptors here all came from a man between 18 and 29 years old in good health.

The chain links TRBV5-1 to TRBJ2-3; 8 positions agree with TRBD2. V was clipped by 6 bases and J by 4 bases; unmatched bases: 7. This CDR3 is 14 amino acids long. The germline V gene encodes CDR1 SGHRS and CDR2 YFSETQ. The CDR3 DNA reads TGCGCCAGCACCTTTGCGGGAGGACCAGATACGCAGTATTTT. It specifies CASTFAGGPDTQYF.

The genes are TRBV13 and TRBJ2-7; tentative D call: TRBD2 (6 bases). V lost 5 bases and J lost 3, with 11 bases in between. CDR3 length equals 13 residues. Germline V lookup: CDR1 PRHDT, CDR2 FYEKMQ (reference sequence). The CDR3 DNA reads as TGTGCCAGCAGCCCGCGGGACGGCTACGAGCAGTACTTC. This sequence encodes CASSPRDGYEQYF.

This CDR3 reads CASSFVLGEDYEQYF. The CDR3 nucleotides are TGTGCCAGCAGCTTCGTATTAGGGGAGGACTACGAGCAGTACTTC. The gene calls are TRBV5-6 and TRBJ2-7, with TRBD2 as a possible D gene (6 bases). The V end lost 2 bases, the J end lost 3 bases, and 15 bases lay between the germline ends. This CDR3 has 15 residues. Germline values: CDR1 SGHDT, CDR2 YYEEEE.

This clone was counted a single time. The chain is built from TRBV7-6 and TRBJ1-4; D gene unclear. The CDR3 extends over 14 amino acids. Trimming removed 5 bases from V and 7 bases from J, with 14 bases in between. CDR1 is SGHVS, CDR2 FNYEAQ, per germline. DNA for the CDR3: TGTGCCAGCAGCCCTTTCGCCGGCAGTGAAAAACTGTTTTTT. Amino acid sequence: CASSPFAGSEKLFF.

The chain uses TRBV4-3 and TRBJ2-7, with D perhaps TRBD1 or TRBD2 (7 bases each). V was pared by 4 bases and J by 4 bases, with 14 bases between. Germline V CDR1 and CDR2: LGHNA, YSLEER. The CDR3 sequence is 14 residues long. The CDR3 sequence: CASSPGTAGYEQYF. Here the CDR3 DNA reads TGCGCCAGCAGCCCGGGGACAGCGGGATACGAGCAGTACTTC.

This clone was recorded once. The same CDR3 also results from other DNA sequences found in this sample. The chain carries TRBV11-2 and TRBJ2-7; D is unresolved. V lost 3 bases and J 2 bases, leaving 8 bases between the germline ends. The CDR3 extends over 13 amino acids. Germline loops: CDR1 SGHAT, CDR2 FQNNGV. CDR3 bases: TGTGCCAGCAGCTTCTCGGGTACCTACGAGCAGTACTTC. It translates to CASSFSGTYEQYF.

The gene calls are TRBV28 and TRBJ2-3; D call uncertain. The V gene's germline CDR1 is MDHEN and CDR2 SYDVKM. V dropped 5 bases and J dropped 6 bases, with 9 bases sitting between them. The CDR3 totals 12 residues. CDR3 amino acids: CASSPDQDTQYF. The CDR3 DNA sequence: TGTGCCAGCAGTCCCGACCAGGATACGCAGTATTTT.

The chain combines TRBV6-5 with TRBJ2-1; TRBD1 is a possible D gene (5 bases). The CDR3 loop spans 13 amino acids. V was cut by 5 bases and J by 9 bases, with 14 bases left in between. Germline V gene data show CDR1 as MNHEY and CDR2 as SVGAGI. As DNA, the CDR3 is TGTGCCAGCAGTCTAGGGGCAAGTTTTGAGCAGTTCTTC. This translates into CASSLGASFEQFF.

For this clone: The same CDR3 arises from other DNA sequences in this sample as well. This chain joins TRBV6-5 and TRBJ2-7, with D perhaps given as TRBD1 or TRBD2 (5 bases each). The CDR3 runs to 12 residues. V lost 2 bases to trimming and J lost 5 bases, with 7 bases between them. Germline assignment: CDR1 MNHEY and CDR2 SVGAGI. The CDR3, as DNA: TGTGCCAGCAGTTACCGAGGGGACGAGCAGTACTTC. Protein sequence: CASSYRGDEQYF.

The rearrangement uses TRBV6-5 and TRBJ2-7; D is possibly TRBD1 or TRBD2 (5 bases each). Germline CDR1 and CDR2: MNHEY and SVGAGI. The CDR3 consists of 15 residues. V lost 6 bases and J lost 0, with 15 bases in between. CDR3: CASRNLRDGSYEQYF. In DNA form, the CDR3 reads TGTGCCAGCAGAAACTTACGGGACGGCTCCTACGAGCAGTACTTC.

The CDR3 nucleotides read TGTGCCAGCAGTCCGAGACTGAATAGCAATCAGCCCCAGCATTTT. As protein: CASSPRLNSNQPQHF. The chain employs TRBV2 and TRBJ1-5; D not resolved. The V gene's germline CDR1 is SNHLY and CDR2 FYNNEI. The CDR3 spans 15 residues. Trimming left V 5 bases short and J 0 bases short, with 11 bases between. Full variable domain (outside the CDR3, taken from reference TRBV2 and TRBJ1-5): EPEVTQTPSHQVTQMGQEVILRCVPISNHLYFYWYRQILGQKVEFLVSFYNNEISEKSEIFDDQFSVERPDGSNFTLKIRSTKLEDSAMYFCASSPRLNSNQPQHFGDGTRLSIL.

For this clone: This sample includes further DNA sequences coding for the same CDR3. The DNA for the CDR3 is TGCAGTGCACGGGGCGGCGAGCAGTACTTC. This translates into CSARGGEQYF. The rearrangement uses TRBV20-1 and TRBJ2-7; D is tentatively TRBD1 or TRBD2 (5 bases each). The CDR3 runs to 10 residues. V was cut by 6 bases and J by 6 bases, with 9 bases left in between. Looked up from germline, CDR1 is DFQATT and CDR2 is SNEGSKA (reference sequence).